This T cell receptor (beta chain) was documented in a study of blood T cell repertoires in COVID-19. On the study more broadly: The cDNA or gDNA used as material had been derived from T cells, B-cell-depleted T cells, or PBMCs.

Participants were aged roughly 18 to 90 years, lived in 24 US areas, and enrolled virtually. Cohorts were determined from participant-reported clinical history. Exposed enrollees had met someone with a PCR-confirmed or clinician-diagnosed COVID-19 case at some point within the 2 weeks before study entry. CDR3 length equals 16 residues. The germline V gene has CDR1 SEHNR and CDR2 FQNEAQ (reference sequence). V lost 3 bases to trimming and J lost 5 bases, with 19 bases between them. The method was immunoSEQ multiplex PCR; TCRdb's version includes in-frame clones alone and lacks a portion of them. The top ten hold 5% to 7.5% of the sample, which has around 250,000 clones, approximately 84% seen once.

The sequenced sample was PBMCs or T cells enriched from blood (not recorded which). The chain recombines TRBV7-9 with TRBJ2-5, with a possible D match to TRBD2 (5 bases). The receptor was derived from a woman between 45 and 65 years old who had been exposed to COVID-19. This chain's CDR3 is CASSFPRLVGGETQYF. CDR3 bases: TGTGCCAGCAGCTTCCCGAGGTTGGTTGGAGGTGAGACCCAGTACTTC.